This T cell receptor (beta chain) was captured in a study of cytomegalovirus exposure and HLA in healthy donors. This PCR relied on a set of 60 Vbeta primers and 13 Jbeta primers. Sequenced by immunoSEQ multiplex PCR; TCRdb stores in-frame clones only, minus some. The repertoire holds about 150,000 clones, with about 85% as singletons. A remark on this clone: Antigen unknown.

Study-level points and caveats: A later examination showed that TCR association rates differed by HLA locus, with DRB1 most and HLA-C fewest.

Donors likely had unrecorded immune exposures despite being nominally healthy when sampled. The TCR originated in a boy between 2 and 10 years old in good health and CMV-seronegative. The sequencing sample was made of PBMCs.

CDR3 region: CATSRDWVIVGTKLNEQFF. CDR3 sequence (DNA): TGTGCCACCAGCAGAGATTGGGTTATAGTAGGGACTAAACTTAATGAGCAGTTCTTC. This chain joins TRBV15 and TRBJ2-1; 7 nucleotides line up with TRBD2. Germline V gives CDR1 LNHNV, CDR2 YYDKDF (reference sequence). The J segment lost 7 bases and the V segment lost 0 bases, leaving 18 bases of the junction unmatched. This CDR3 spans 19 amino acids.